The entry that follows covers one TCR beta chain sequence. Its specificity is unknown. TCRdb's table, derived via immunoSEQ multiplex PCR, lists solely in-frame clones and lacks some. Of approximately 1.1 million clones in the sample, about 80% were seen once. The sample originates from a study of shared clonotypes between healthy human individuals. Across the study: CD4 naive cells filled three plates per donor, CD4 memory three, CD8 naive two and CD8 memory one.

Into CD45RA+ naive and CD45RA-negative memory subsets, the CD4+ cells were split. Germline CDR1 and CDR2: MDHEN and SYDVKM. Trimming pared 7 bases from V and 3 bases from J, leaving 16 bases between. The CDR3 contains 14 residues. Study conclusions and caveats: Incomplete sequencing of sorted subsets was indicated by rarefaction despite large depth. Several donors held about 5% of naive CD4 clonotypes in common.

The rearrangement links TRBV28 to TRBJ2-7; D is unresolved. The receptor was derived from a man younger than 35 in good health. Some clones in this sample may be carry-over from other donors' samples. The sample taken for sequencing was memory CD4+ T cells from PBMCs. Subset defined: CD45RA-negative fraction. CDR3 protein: CASTSQGRSYEQYF. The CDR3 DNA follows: TGTGCCAGCACCTCGCAAGGAAGGAGCTACGAGCAGTACTTC.